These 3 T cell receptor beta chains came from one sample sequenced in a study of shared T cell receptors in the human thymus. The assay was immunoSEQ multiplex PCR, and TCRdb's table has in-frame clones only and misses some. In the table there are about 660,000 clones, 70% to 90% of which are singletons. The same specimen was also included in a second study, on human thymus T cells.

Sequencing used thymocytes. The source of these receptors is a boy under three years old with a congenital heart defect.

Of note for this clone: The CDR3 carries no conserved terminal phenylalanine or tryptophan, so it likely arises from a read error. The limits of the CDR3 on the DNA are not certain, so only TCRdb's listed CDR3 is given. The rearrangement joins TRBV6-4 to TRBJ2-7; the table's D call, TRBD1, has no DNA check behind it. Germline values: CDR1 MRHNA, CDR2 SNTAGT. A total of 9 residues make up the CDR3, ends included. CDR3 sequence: CASREDRPC.

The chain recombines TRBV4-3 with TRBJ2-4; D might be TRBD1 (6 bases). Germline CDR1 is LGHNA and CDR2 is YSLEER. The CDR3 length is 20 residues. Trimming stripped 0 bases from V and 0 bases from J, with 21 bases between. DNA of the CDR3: TGCGCCAGCAGCCAAGATTTACCGCGGGTTCAGGGGCTAGCCAAAAACATTCAGTACTTC. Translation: CASSQDLPRVQGLAKNIQYF.

CDR3 amino acids: CASSLGPPHRLYEQYF. In DNA form, the CDR3 reads TGTGCCAGCAGCTTAGGCCCCCCGCACAGGCTCTACGAGCAGTACTTC. The chain uses TRBV7-9 and TRBJ2-7, with a weak D call TRBD1 (5 bases). CDR3 length: 16 residues. The germline gives CDR1 SEHNR, CDR2 FQNEAQ (reference sequence). Trimming stripped 1 base from V and 3 bases from J, with 16 bases between.